This T cell receptor (beta chain) emerged from a study of T cell changes during pregnancy in multiple sclerosis. The junction had 8 bases not matched to a gene; V was cut back by 4 bases and J by 4 bases. The V gene's germline CDR1 is MNHEY and CDR2 SMNVEV (reference sequence). The CDR3 is 16 amino acids. The table came from immunoSEQ multiplex PCR; TCRdb's copy has only in-frame clones and leaves some out. The sample includes approximately 69,000 clones, just over 90% of them seen just once. The chain has TRBV27 and TRBJ1-4; the match to TRBD1 covers 8 bases. This material consisted of peripheral blood, taken in the second trimester of pregnancy. The receptor was derived from a female donor in good health, enrolled as a control in a pregnancy study. CDR3 nucleotides: TGTGCCAGCAGTTCTCCCTCACAGGGGGGTAATGAAAAACTGTTTTTT. Translating gives CASSSPSQGGNEKLFF. Full variable domain (rest looked up from reference TRBV27 and TRBJ1-4): EAQVTQNPRYLITVTGKKLTVTCSQNMNHEYMSWYRQDPGLGLRQIYYSMNVEVTDKGDVPEGYKVSRKEKRNFPLILESPSPNQTSLYFCASSSPSQGGNEKLFFGSGTQLSVL.